The clone carrying this T cell receptor (beta chain) was observed a few times. V was pared by 3 bases and J by 4 bases, with 0 bases of the junction left unmatched. Germline CDR1 reads LGHDT; CDR2 reads YNNKEL (reference sequence). The CDR3 runs 13 residues. TCRdb processed the reads anew with MiXCR; each CDR3 protein has one entry. The table has 100,000 to 150,000 distinct CDR3 sequences, 8% to 9% seen once. This sample was taken from a study of T cell repertoires in cytomegalovirus infection. Across the whole study: CMV infection together with matching HLA type was indicated by public TCR beta signatures.

V gene TRBV3-1 combines with J gene TRBJ2-1; TRBD2 agrees at 7 bases. The TCR originated in a human donor in good health (CMV status not recorded). Some clones in this sample may be carry-over from other donors' samples. Sequences were obtained from PBMCs. CDR3 region: CASSQRGYNEQFF. The CDR3 coding sequence is TGTGCCAGCAGCCAGCGGGGGTACAATGAGCAGTTCTTC.